Listed below are T cell receptor beta chains from one sample, sequenced in a study of blood T cells in healthy people across ages. TCRdb re-derived calls from the 5' RACE reads in MiXCR, one entry per CDR3 protein. Counted here are under 2 million distinct CDR3 sequences, around 35% occurring once; the ten biggest clones make up 11%. The specimen sequenced was blood. All receptors derive from a woman aged 25 to 45 in good health. CDR3s include the opening cysteine and the closing phenylalanine or tryptophan. The D gene is left open where the match is weak. Clone size is stated in some rows and not others, as once, few, many or a class when expanded.

V gene: TRBV12-3/TRBV12-4
clone size: -
J gene: TRBJ2-1
D gene: -
CDR3 protein: CASSPQLRVYNEQFF
CDR3 DNA: TGTGCCAGCAGTCCTCAGCTGAGGGTCTACAATGAGCAGTTCTTC

V gene: TRBV13
clone size: -
J gene: TRBJ1-2
D gene: -
CDR3 protein: CASSLTRDNYGYTF
CDR3 DNA: TGTGCCAGCAGCTTGACCAGGGACAACTATGGCTACACCTTC

V gene: TRBV20-1
clone size: -
J gene: TRBJ2-1
D gene: TRBD2
CDR3 protein: CSARGGSNAYNEQFF
CDR3 DNA: TGCAGTGCTAGGGGCGGGAGTAACGCCTACAATGAGCAGTTCTTC

V gene: TRBV3-1
clone size: -
J gene: TRBJ2-5
D gene: -
CDR3 protein: CASSQDVAEQYF
CDR3 DNA: TGTGCCAGCAGCCAAGATGTGGCAGAGCAGTACTTC

V gene: TRBV27
clone size: few
J gene: TRBJ1-4
D gene: -
CDR3 protein: CATRDIRGEKLFF
CDR3 DNA: TGTGCCACAAGGGACATTAGAGGTGAAAAACTGTTTTTT

V gene: TRBV14
clone size: -
J gene: TRBJ2-7
D gene: TRBD1
CDR3 protein: CASSHDLDRDPYEQYF
CDR3 DNA: TGTGCCAGCAGCCATGACCTGGACAGGGACCCTTACGAGCAGTACTTC

V gene: TRBV6-1
clone size: -
J gene: TRBJ2-7
D gene: -
CDR3 protein: CASRKIEDEQYF
CDR3 DNA: TGTGCCAGCAGGAAAATTGAGGACGAGCAGTACTTC

V gene: TRBV4-1
clone size: -
J gene: TRBJ1-2
D gene: -
CDR3 protein: CASSQTGTKVRGYTF
CDR3 DNA: TGCGCCAGCAGCCAGACAGGCACTAAAGTTCGTGGCTACACCTTC

V gene: TRBV20-1
clone size: -
J gene: TRBJ2-1
D gene: -
CDR3 protein: CSALPADPSKGGGNEQFF
CDR3 DNA: TGCAGTGCCCTCCCTGCGGACCCCTCGAAGGGAGGGGGCAATGAGCAGTTCTTC

V gene: TRBV29-1
clone size: few
J gene: TRBJ2-1
D gene: -
CDR3 protein: CSALGDGVYNEQFF
CDR3 DNA: TGCAGCGCCCTAGGGGACGGGGTCTACAATGAGCAGTTCTTC

V gene: TRBV20-1
clone size: many
J gene: TRBJ2-1
D gene: -
CDR3 protein: CSARDRQGLRNEQFF
CDR3 DNA: TGCAGTGCTAGAGATCGGCAGGGATTGCGAAATGAGCAGTTCTTC

V gene: TRBV20-1
clone size: many
J gene: TRBJ2-1
D gene: TRBD2
CDR3 protein: CSASRLAGTYNEQFF
CDR3 DNA: TGCAGTGCTTCTCGACTAGCGGGGACCTACAATGAGCAGTTCTTC

V gene: TRBV12-3/TRBV12-4
clone size: -
J gene: TRBJ1-5
D gene: -
CDR3 protein: CASSLGTLAYSNQPQHF
CDR3 DNA: TGTGCCAGCAGTTTAGGCACCTTAGCTTATAGCAATCAGCCCCAGCATTTT

V gene: TRBV21-1
clone size: once
J gene: TRBJ2-3
D gene: -
CDR3 protein: CASNSGGAPDTQYF
CDR3 DNA: TGTGCCAGCAACTCGGGAGGGGCCCCAGATACGCAGTATTTT

V gene: TRBV3-1
clone size: few
J gene: TRBJ2-3
D gene: -
CDR3 protein: CASSQDGIPRDTQYF
CDR3 DNA: TGTGCCAGCAGCCAAGATGGGATCCCACGAGATACGCAGTATTTT

V gene: TRBV5-1
clone size: -
J gene: TRBJ1-2
D gene: TRBD1
CDR3 protein: CASSLDDRVHGYTF
CDR3 DNA: TGCGCCAGCAGCTTGGATGACAGGGTCCATGGCTACACCTTC

V gene: TRBV14
clone size: few
J gene: TRBJ2-7
D gene: -
CDR3 protein: CASSHGLRAGEQYF
CDR3 DNA: TGTGCCAGCAGCCACGGACTCAGGGCTGGGGAGCAGTACTTC

V gene: TRBV28
clone size: -
J gene: TRBJ2-3
D gene: TRBD2
CDR3 protein: CASSSLIRGGADTQYF
CDR3 DNA: TGTGCCAGCAGTTCGCTTATTCGGGGGGGCGCAGATACGCAGTATTTT

V gene: TRBV6-1
clone size: few
J gene: TRBJ2-1
D gene: -
CDR3 protein: CTSTVGDWDEQFF
CDR3 DNA: TGTACCAGCACGGTCGGGGACTGGGATGAGCAGTTCTTC

V gene: TRBV6-5
clone size: few
J gene: TRBJ2-7
D gene: -
CDR3 protein: CASSSDDKGSYEQYF
CDR3 DNA: TGTGCCAGCAGTTCCGACGACAAGGGGTCCTACGAGCAGTACTTC

V gene: TRBV18
clone size: few
J gene: TRBJ1-2
D gene: -
CDR3 protein: CASSVQGDGYTF
CDR3 DNA: TGTGCCAGCTCGGTACAGGGTGATGGCTACACCTTC

V gene: TRBV6-2/TRBV6-3
clone size: -
J gene: TRBJ2-1
D gene: TRBD2
CDR3 protein: CASSSTSGRFYNEQFF
CDR3 DNA: TGTGCCAGCAGTTCCACTAGCGGGAGATTCTACAATGAGCAGTTCTTC

V gene: TRBV7-9
clone size: few
J gene: TRBJ1-1
D gene: -
CDR3 protein: CASKQWQNTEAFF
CDR3 DNA: TGTGCCAGCAAACAATGGCAGAACACTGAAGCTTTCTTT

V gene: TRBV24-1
clone size: -
J gene: TRBJ2-7
D gene: TRBD1
CDR3 protein: CATSDGDRGGKQYF
CDR3 DNA: TGTGCCACCAGTGATGGGGACAGGGGAGGAAAGCAGTACTTC

V gene: TRBV7-3
clone size: -
J gene: TRBJ2-3
D gene: -
CDR3 protein: CASSPYFAGATDTQYF
CDR3 DNA: TGTGCCAGCAGCCCCTACTTTGCGGGGGCCACAGATACGCAGTATTTT

V gene: TRBV20-1
clone size: -
J gene: TRBJ1-5
D gene: -
CDR3 protein: CSASTQGRNQPQHF
CDR3 DNA: TGCAGTGCTAGCACTCAGGGGCGGAATCAGCCCCAGCATTTT